This TCR beta chain was sequenced during a study of blood T cell repertoires in COVID-19. Trimming stripped 1 base from V and 4 bases from J, with 13 bases between. CDR1 MDHEN and CDR2 SYDVKM come from the germline V gene. This CDR3 has 15 amino acids. Profiled with immunoSEQ multiplex PCR; TCRdb holds only in-frame clones, not every one. The data hold approximately 250,000 clones, with about four fifths observed a single time. The V gene is TRBV28, the J gene TRBJ1-1, with D unclear. Sequencing input: peripheral blood. The sequence derives from a man aged 45-65 years with acute or convalescent COVID-19. The CDR3 loop reads CASSLLKEVVTEAFF. CDR3 nucleotides: TGTGCCAGCAGTTTATTAAAGGAGGTCGTCACTGAAGCTTTCTTT.